Given below is one T cell receptor beta chain in context. Produced via immunoSEQ multiplex PCR; TCRdb's table is partial and in-frame only. The repertoire has 60,000 to 75,000 clones, roughly 92% of them found once; the top ten carry just under 2%. The data originate from a study of T cell changes during pregnancy in multiple sclerosis. V dropped 4 bases and J dropped 5; count of bases not matched to a gene: 3. The CDR3 is 13 residues long. From germline, CDR1 is MNHEY and CDR2 SVGAGI. The sample consisted of peripheral blood, taken in the second trimester of pregnancy. V and J are TRBV6-5 and TRBJ1-1, with TRBD1 matching 8 bases. This receptor was taken from a female donor with multiple sclerosis, enrolled in a pregnancy study. This CDR3 reads CASSSDRDTEAFF. The CDR3 region has the DNA TGTGCCAGCAGTTCGGACAGGGATACTGAAGCTTTCTTT.